These 12 T cell receptor beta chains came from one sample sequenced in a study of T cell repertoires in cytomegalovirus infection. The antigens these receptors bind are not known. TCRdb reanalysed the reads using MiXCR and keeps one entry per CDR3 protein. The sample yields roughly 90,000 distinct CDR3 sequences, 20% to 30% seen once. Sequenced here: CD8+ T cells from cultured PBMCs, sampled from culture after CMV antigen stimulation. The receptor source for this set is a human donor in good health (CMV status not recorded). Some clones in this sample may be carry-over from other donors' samples.

The gene calls are TRBV29-1 and TRBJ2-1, with D possibly TRBD1 on 6 matching bases. The CDR3 runs 13 residues. Trimming cost V 4 bases and J 2 bases, with 9 bases left between them. Germline V lookup: CDR1 SQVTM, CDR2 ANQGSEA. The CDR3: CSVVGGPYNEQFF. The CDR3 DNA sequence: TGCAGCGTTGTAGGGGGACCCTACAATGAGCAGTTCTTC.

This chain joins TRBV11-3 and TRBJ2-3, with TRBD2 matching 10 bases. The CDR3 spans 16 residues. Germline V gene data show CDR1 as SGHNT and CDR2 as YENEEA. J was trimmed by 2 bases and V by 5 bases; bases with no gene match: 7. In DNA, the CDR3 is TGTGCCAGCAGCCCGGGACTAGCGTCTTTCACAGATACGCAGTATTTT. This translates into CASSPGLASFTDTQYF.

This clonotype occurred many times. V usage is TRBV27 and J usage is TRBJ1-3; 7 bases fit TRBD1. The CDR3 is 15 amino acids. V gave up 4 bases and J gave up 3 bases; unmatched junction bases: 6. Germline lookup yields CDR1 MNHEY and CDR2 SMNVEV (reference sequence). In DNA, the CDR3 is TGTGCCAGCAGTTATACGGGACAGCTTGGAAACACCATATATTTT. Amino acids: CASSYTGQLGNTIYF.

This clonotype was observed a handful of times. The J gene is TRBJ2-1, the V gene TRBV6-2 or TRBV6-3; the D gene is possibly TRBD2 (5 bases). The CDR3 contains 17 residues. From germline, CDR1 is MNHEY and CDR2 SVGEGT. Trimming pared 0 bases from V and 0 bases from J, leaving 12 bases between. The CDR3 spells CASSYSDGGLSYNEQFF. The CDR3 nucleotides read TGTGCCAGCAGTTACTCTGATGGCGGGCTCTCCTACAATGAGCAGTTCTTC.

The genes are TRBV10-2 and TRBJ2-3; no clear D gene. Germline CDR1 and CDR2: WSHSY and SAAADI. The CDR3 runs to 14 residues. The V end was cut by 3 bases, the J end by 0 bases, with 7 bases between. The CDR3 reads CASSDTPSTDTQYF. The CDR3 DNA is TGCGCCAGCAGTGACACGCCTAGCACAGATACGCAGTATTTT.

This clonotype was seen many times. V is TRBV7-9 and J is TRBJ2-7; D is undetermined. Germline V gene data show CDR1 as SEHNR and CDR2 as FQNEAQ (reference sequence). The ends were cut back, 5 bases at V and 6 bases at J, with 8 bases in the middle. The CDR3 spans 11 residues. CDR3 sequence (DNA): TGTGCCAGCAGCATCAAGAGCGAGCAGTACTTC. It encodes CASSIKSEQYF.

The J gene is TRBJ2-1, the V gene TRBV5-4; 7 bases are shared with TRBD2. With V trimmed by 0 bases and J by 6 bases, 3 bases remained unmatched. This CDR3 is 14 amino acids long. Germline CDR1 reads SGHNT; CDR2 reads YYREEE (reference sequence). This CDR3 reads CASSLGTRPNEQFF. DNA for the CDR3: TGTGCCAGCAGCTTGGGGACTAGACCCAATGAGCAGTTCTTC.

This clonotype occurred many times. This chain uses TRBV11-2 with TRBJ2-2, with 8 bases aligning to TRBD2. J gave up 4 bases and V 2 bases, and 6 bases lay outside the gene matches. Germline V gene sequence: CDR1 SGHAT, CDR2 FQNNGV. CDR3 size: 16 residues. CDR3 loop: CASSLRGGQGTGELFF. CDR3 nucleotide sequence: TGTGCCAGCAGCTTACGGGGGGGGCAAGGCACCGGGGAGCTGTTTTTT.

This clonotype appeared a few times. The chain uses TRBV18 and TRBJ2-3, with a tentative D call TRBD1 (5 bases). Germline V gene lookup returns CDR1 KGHSH and CDR2 LQKENI. V was clipped by 4 bases and J by 2 bases, with 16 bases between them. The CDR3 sequence is 16 residues long. The CDR3 protein is CASSQTGAQPTDTQYF. CDR3 nucleotides: TGTGCCAGCTCACAAACAGGCGCCCAACCCACAGATACGCAGTATTTT.

V is TRBV6-2 or TRBV6-3 and J is TRBJ2-4; unclear D gene. The V end lost 2 bases, the J end lost 3 bases, and 14 bases lay between the germline ends. The germline CDR1 and CDR2 sequences are MNHEY and SVGEGT. This CDR3 contains 16 residues. The CDR3 here is CASSYPPAGYKNIQYF. In nucleotides, the CDR3 is TGTGCCAGCAGTTACCCTCCAGCAGGTTACAAAAACATTCAGTACTTC.

The rearrangement uses TRBV3-1 and TRBJ1-1, with TRBD1 matching 7 bases. V gave up 4 bases and J gave up 1 base; unmatched junction bases: 12. From germline, CDR1 is LGHDT and CDR2 YNNKEL (reference sequence). The CDR3 runs 17 residues. CDR3 sequence (DNA): TGTGCCAGCAGCCCGCCAGGGGGGTCGAGAGGGAACACTGAAGCTTTCTTT. Protein: CASSPPGGSRGNTEAFF.

This clonotype has just a few counts. The chain employs TRBV7-4 and TRBJ1-2; TRBD1 might be the D (5 bases). The CDR3 is made up of 19 amino acids. CDR1 is SGHVT and CDR2 is SQSDAQ in the germline V gene. Trimming pared 4 bases from V and 1 base from J, leaving 25 bases between. CDR3 loop: CASSSLLPVDSRGNYGYTF. CDR3 bases: TGTGCCAGCAGCTCCCTCCTACCCGTAGACAGTCGAGGTAACTATGGCTACACCTTC.